This TCR beta chain was found in a study of shared clonotypes between healthy human individuals (dated by TCRdb to 2018 to 2020). Concerning the study at large: The cohort comprised two women and a few men aged 18 to 49 years. For each donor, three plates each were used for CD4 naive and CD4 memory, two plates were used for CD8 naive, and one plate was used for CD8 memory. Per donor, leukapheresis produced somewhere between about 0.94 and 9 billion PBMCs. To estimate repertoire size and how much clonotype sharing occurs between individuals, the study deeply sequenced the blood TCR repertoires of 4 to 6 healthy adults. To increase sequencing depth and limit assay-specific biases, different laboratories used diverse techniques to prepare libraries and sequence TCR repertoires.

Comment on this clone: The target of this receptor is not known. No qualities accompany the bases; no much larger clone lies one base away.

After removal of 5 bases from V and 3 bases from J, the junction retains 8 bases not matched to a gene. Sequences PRHDT (CDR1) and FYEKMQ (CDR2) are obtained from the germline V gene (reference sequence). The CDR3 holds 15 amino acids from the cysteine to the phenylalanine. Only the CDR3 DNA is retained, 45 bases long and in frame from the first base. Using the deep immunoSEQ assay, TCR CDR3 regions were amplified from genomic DNA by multiplex PCR. Extracted genomic DNA from each cell subset was distributed evenly across all wells of several immunoSEQ 96-well plates, and each plate was treated as a replicate. For sorted subsets, each replicate PCR was loaded with about 0.2 ug genomic DNA, equivalent to approximately 27,000 T cell genomes. Purified libraries were measured with a Qubit 3.0 fluorometer, size-checked on a Bioanalyzer 2100, and measured again with the KAPA Library Quantification kit. A separate single-read 150-cycle Illumina NextSeq 550 flow cell was used to sequence each immunoSEQ 96-well plate. In the original analysis: Because the immunoSEQ output held only junctional sequences and lacked quality scores, the filtering could not match the filtering applied to full-length reads. Sequences were annotated with PyIR, a Python wrapper for IgBLAST v1.9, and V/J genes and CDR3 were assigned using IMGT germline references. Any read was removed if the V/J assignment was weak (E-value above 1e-6), the CDR3 was missing, or the read contained stop codons, out-of-frame junctions, or ambiguous translated residues. V3J clonotypes were defined as sequences sharing the same inferred V gene, J gene, and CDR3 amino acid sequence. To compute the percentage overlap between repertoires, the number of shared unique clonotypes was divided by the size of the smaller repertoire. RTK rarefaction, the Chao1 estimator, and Recon v2.1 estimates of unobserved clonotypes were used to assess repertoire richness. Generation probabilities were computed with OLGA for all TCRbeta clonotypes obtained by the gDNA method from several donors. TCRdb's version of the immuneACCESS table is confined to in-frame rearrangements and falls short of the full clone set. An unresolved V gene accounts for under half of the shortfall where checked; the remainder is of unknown origin. The D gene and trimming were derived from the DNA, and the V and J assignments and clone size from that table. A total of some 1,900,000 clones appear in this sample, just under 95% of them only once. Of the sample, 1.2% falls within the top ten clones.

For the CD8 naive samples, CD45RO-negative cells were positively selected for CCR7, yielding a CD45RA+CCR7+ population from which TemRA cells were excluded. The donors were healthy, HIV-negative adults with no recently reported acute infections or vaccinations. Only Caucasian adults living in Nashville, Tennessee, USA were represented among the donors. Blood was collected by leukapheresis, and PBMCs were isolated by Ficoll-Histopaque density gradient centrifugation and then cryopreserved in liquid nitrogen vapor phase. Analytical flow cytometry was used to check the purity and quantity of each magnetically sorted T cell population. From each sorted fraction, genomic DNA was isolated and quantified by UV absorbance on a Nanodrop 2000c. The study at large found these results: Rarefaction of sorted-subset datasets indicated incomplete sequencing despite the large sequencing depth. Sampling was restricted to blood, and TCR repertoires in tissue are likely to differ from TCR repertoires in blood. Estimated clonotype richness was generally larger for naive than for memory subsets. Compared with non-shared clonotypes, clonotypes shared by all four sorted-subset donors had higher generation probabilities. Pairwise subsampling indicated that sequencing depth was expected to affect the degree of clonotype sharing among donors. The genetic and exposure-history diversity represented was limited by the small number of donors. Across a handful of donors, approximately 4.9% of naive CD4, 3.5% of naive CD8, 2.3% of memory CD4, and approximately 0.4% of memory CD8 clonotypes were shared.

This receptor chain uses TRBV13 and TRBJ2-7; TRBD1 lines up with 9 middle nucleotides. Material for sequencing was naive CD8+ T cells sorted from blood. The sample's cell subset or site label, decoded: CD45RA+CCR7+. This sequence originates from a man between 18 and 35 years old in good health. The CDR3 protein is CASSPPTGQGYEQYF. Here is the DNA: TGTGCCAGCAGCCCCCCAACGGGACAGGGCTACGAGCAGTACTTC.